The TCR beta chain described here comes from a study of T cell responses to AZD1222 COVID-19 vaccine. Study outcomes and limitations: Donors were chiefly white British, with a greater number of females, and clonal diversity was perhaps underestimated. There were repertoire samples only from the period after the peak T cell response.

This CDR3 comprises 11 residues. The V gene's germline CDR1 is SNHLY and CDR2 FYNNEI. V lost 4 bases and J lost 4, with 4 bases in between. The method was immunoSEQ multiplex PCR; TCRdb's version includes in-frame clones alone and lacks a portion of them. The table has approximately 79,000 clones, over 70% seen once. On this clone: Its specificity is not known.

This chain connects TRBV2 to TRBJ1-2, with unresolved D. The source was peripheral blood, collected on day 0 of AZD1222 vaccination. This receptor was obtained from an adult in good health. The CDR3 region is CASSVVYGYTF. DNA for the CDR3: TGTGCCAGCAGTGTGGTCTATGGCTACACCTTC.